What follows are 13 T cell receptor beta chains derived from one specimen sequenced in a study of blood T cell repertoires in COVID-19. Assay: immunoSEQ multiplex PCR; the TCRdb copy retains only in-frame clones and omits some. The sample holds 90,000 to 110,000 clones, 65% to 90% seen once. Sequencing input: peripheral blood. These receptors were obtained from a woman aged 80 or over with active or convalescent COVID-19.

This clone was seen a few times. An end of the junction does not agree with germline; a read error may underlie this. The V call is TRBV7-7, the J call TRBJ2-2; 10 bases align to TRBD1. CDR1 is SSHAT, CDR2 FNYEAQ, per germline (reference sequence). The CDR3 is 15 amino acids. The CDR3 coding sequence is TGTGCTAGCAGCCCGGGACAGGGGACGTCCGGGGAGCTGTTTTTT. This codes for CASSPGQGTSGELFF.

J is TRBJ2-1 and V is TRBV29-1; D perhaps matches TRBD2 (7 bases). This CDR3 is 13 amino acids long. Germline V lookup: CDR1 SQVTM, CDR2 ANQGSEA. Trimming took off 5 bases at V and 7 bases at J, with 15 bases between the two ends. The CDR3 region has the DNA TGCAGCGTTAAGGTGGGAGGGGGTAATGAGCAGTTCTTC. It yields the protein CSVKVGGGNEQFF.

The CDR3 reads CSASLASGYTGELFF. The CDR3 region has the DNA TGCAGTGCTAGTCTGGCTAGCGGATACACCGGGGAGCTGTTTTTT. The chain links TRBV20-1 to TRBJ2-2, with 7 bases identical to TRBD2. Germline trimming cut 3 bases from V and 3 bases from J; bases unmatched to any gene: 7. The CDR3 covers 15 residues. Germline V gene data show CDR1 as DFQATT and CDR2 as SNEGSKA (reference sequence).

The chain is built from TRBV9 and TRBJ2-1, with 8 bases aligning to TRBD2. The J segment lost 4 bases and the V segment lost 0 bases, leaving 15 bases of the junction unmatched. Germline V lookup: CDR1 SGDLS, CDR2 YYNGEE. The CDR3 sequence is 19 residues long. CDR3: CASSVGLRGLGLGYNEQFF. The CDR3 DNA is TGTGCCAGCAGCGTAGGTTTGAGGGGGTTGGGACTAGGATACAATGAGCAGTTCTTC.

The chain joins TRBV28 to TRBJ2-7; no firm D call. Germline CDR1 and CDR2: MDHEN and SYDVKM. V lost 3 bases to trimming and J lost 2 bases, with 11 bases between them. The CDR3 spans 14 residues. This chain's CDR3 is CASSFPPLTYEQYF. As DNA, the CDR3 is TGTGCCAGCAGTTTCCCCCCACTTACCTACGAGCAGTACTTC. Supplemented by reference TRBV28 and TRBJ2-7, the full variable domain reads DVKVTQSSRYLVKRTGEKVFLECVQDMDHENMFWYRQDPGLGLRLIYFSYDVKMKEKGDIPEGYSVSREKKERFSLILESASTNQTSMYLCASSFPPLTYEQYFGPGTRLTVT.

In this sample, this clone turned up once. The chain is built from TRBV10-3 and TRBJ1-5; D is unclear. Germline V gives CDR1 ENHRY, CDR2 SYGVKD. V lost 3 bases, J lost 5 bases, and 8 bases lay in between. This CDR3 is built from 13 residues. The CDR3 loop reads CAISDLGHQPQHF. Written as DNA, the CDR3 is TGTGCCATCAGTGATCTTGGGCATCAGCCCCAGCATTTT.

The V gene is TRBV10-2, the J gene TRBJ1-5, with TRBD1 identical over 7 bases. Germline CDR1 reads WSHSY; CDR2 reads SAAADI. J lost 3 bases, V lost 5 bases, and 4 bases had no gene match. The CDR3 consists of 14 residues. CDR3 residues: CASSKGTDNQPQHF. Here the CDR3 DNA reads TGCGCCAGCAGTAAAGGGACAGACAATCAGCCCCAGCATTTT.

The chain carries TRBV30 and TRBJ2-1; 10 bases line up with TRBD2. The CDR3 contains 12 residues. The junction had 1 base not matched to a gene; V was cut back by 6 bases and J by 5 bases. Germline loops: CDR1 GTSNPN, CDR2 SVGIG (reference sequence). The CDR3 loop reads CACLAGDNEQFF. CDR3 coding DNA: TGTGCCTGTCTAGCGGGAGACAATGAGCAGTTCTTC.

The rearrangement joins TRBV4-1 to TRBJ1-5; TRBD1 matches at 7 bases. The germline V gene encodes CDR1 MGHRA and CDR2 YSYEKL. CDR3 size: 19 residues. J lost 2 bases, V lost 4 bases, and 17 bases had no gene match. The CDR3 DNA reads as TGCGCCAGCAGCCCTACCCCGGGACAGACTAGAGTTGGCAATCAGCCCCAGCATTTT. Its translation: CASSPTPGQTRVGNQPQHF.

This chain links TRBV24-1 with TRBJ1-2; D unresolved. The CDR3 totals 13 residues. Per the germline V gene, CDR1 is KGHDR and CDR2 is SFDVKD. Trimming took off 3 bases at V and 8 bases at J, with 12 bases between the two ends. CDR3 in DNA: TGTGCCACCAGTGATGTGTACTACGGCGGCTACACCTTC. It translates to CATSDVYYGGYTF.

This rearrangement joins TRBV11-2 to TRBJ2-1; D is possibly TRBD2 (5 bases). CDR1 is SGHAT and CDR2 is FQNNGV in the germline V gene. The V and J ends lost 2 bases and 7 bases respectively, with 9 bases between them. The CDR3 is 13 residues long. CDR3 region: CASSLSTGNEQFF. CDR3 nucleotide sequence: TGTGCCAGCAGCTTATCGACGGGGAATGAGCAGTTCTTC.

The V call is TRBV3-1 (or the pseudogene TRBV3-2), the J call TRBJ2-3; 14 bases are a match to TRBD2. CDR3 size: 16 residues. Germline trimming cut 4 bases from V and 5 bases from J; bases unmatched to any gene: 5. Germline V gives CDR1 LGHDT, CDR2 YNNKEL (reference sequence). The CDR3 reads CASSPGTSGRVDTQYF. CDR3 nucleotide sequence: TGTGCCAGCAGCCCGGGGACTAGCGGGAGAGTAGATACGCAGTATTTT.

V is TRBV24-1 and J is TRBJ2-1; D call uncertain. V was clipped by 0 bases and J by 10 bases, with 9 bases between them. Germline CDR1 KGHDR, CDR2 SFDVKD. The CDR3 is made up of 13 amino acids. This chain's CDR3 is CATSDLAAREQFF. The CDR3 nucleotides read TGTGCCACCAGTGATTTGGCGGCAAGGGAGCAGTTCTTC.